One and the same sample provided the 2 T cell receptor beta chains below, sequenced in a study of cytomegalovirus exposure and HLA in healthy donors. Repertoires were generated with immunoSEQ multiplex PCR, while TCRdb's copy carries only in-frame clones and drops some. The sample carries 100,000 to 130,000 clones, about 85% recorded once. The sequenced material came from PBMCs. Receptor source: a woman in her late teens or twenties in good health and CMV-seronegative.

V usage is TRBV23-1 and J usage is TRBJ2-7, with D unresolved. TRBV23-1 is an ORF; its function is uncertain. The CDR3 contains 16 residues. V shed 4 bases and J shed 6 bases, with 22 bases lying between them. The chain's CDR3 is CASSPPERLARVEQYF. The CDR3 DNA is TGCGCCAGCAGTCCCCCCGAGAGGCTTGCTCGGGTCGAGCAGTACTTC.

The J gene is TRBJ2-5, the V gene TRBV11-2, with TRBD2 matching 7 bases. The CDR3 loop spans 14 amino acids. V lost 2 bases to trimming and J lost 5 bases; unmatched junction nucleotides: 5. Per germline, CDR1 SGHAT and CDR2 FQNNGV. This chain's CDR3 is CASSLYLSGETQYF. The CDR3 DNA sequence: TGTGCCAGCAGCTTATATCTTAGCGGGGAGACCCAGTACTTC.